This T cell receptor beta chain appears in the sequencing data of a study of T cells after yellow fever vaccination. This clonotype was found a few times. Its cognate antigen is unknown. Findings and caveats of the study: Clonotypes shared by both compartments, CD4 and CD8, made up a small share.

TCR cDNA was made by 5'RACE template switching, adding a universal primer site and UMIs. A single record per CDR3 protein comes from TCRdb applying MiXCR to the 5' RACE reads. The data show some 320,000 distinct CDR3 sequences, approximately 4.3% seen once. In germline, CDR1 is MNHEY, CDR2 SVGAGI. V was clipped by 4 bases and J by 6 bases, with 12 bases between them. This CDR3 comprises 13 residues. The chain is built from TRBV6-5 and TRBJ1-1; D unresolved. The specimen comprised PBMCs, sampled 15 days after the yellow fever booster vaccination. This clonotype originated in a man aged 18 to 29 who received the YFV17D yellow fever vaccine. The CDR3 coding sequence is TGTGCCAGCAGTTTTCGGAATCAGGCTGAAGCTTTCTTT. It codes for CASSFRNQAEAFF.